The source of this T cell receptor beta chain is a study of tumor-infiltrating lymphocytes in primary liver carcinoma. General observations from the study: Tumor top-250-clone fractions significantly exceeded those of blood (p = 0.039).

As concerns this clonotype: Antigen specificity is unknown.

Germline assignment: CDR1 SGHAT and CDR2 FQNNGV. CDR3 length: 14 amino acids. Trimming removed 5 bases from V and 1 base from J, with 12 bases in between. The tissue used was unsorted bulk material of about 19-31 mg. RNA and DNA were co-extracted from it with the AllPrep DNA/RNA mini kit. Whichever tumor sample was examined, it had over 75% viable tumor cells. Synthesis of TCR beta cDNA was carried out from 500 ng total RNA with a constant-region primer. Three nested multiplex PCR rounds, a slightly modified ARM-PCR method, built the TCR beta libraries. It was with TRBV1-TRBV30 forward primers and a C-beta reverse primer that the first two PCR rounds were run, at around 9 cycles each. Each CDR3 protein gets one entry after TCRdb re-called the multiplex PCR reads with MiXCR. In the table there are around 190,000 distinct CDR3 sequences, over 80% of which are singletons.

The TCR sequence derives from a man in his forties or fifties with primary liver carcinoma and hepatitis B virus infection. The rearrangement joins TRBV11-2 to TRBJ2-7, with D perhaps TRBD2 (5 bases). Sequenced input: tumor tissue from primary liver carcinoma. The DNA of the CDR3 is TGTGCCAGCAGCGCTAACGGGAATTCCTACGAGCAGTACTTC. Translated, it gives CASSANGNSYEQYF.